This T cell receptor (beta chain) was sequenced in a study of long-term antiretroviral therapy in people with HIV. The V gene's germline CDR1 is LGHNA and CDR2 YSLEER. The CDR3 length is 14 residues. Losses at the gene ends were 4 bases for V and 6 bases for J; bases not matched to a gene: 5. Study-level findings and limits: Patients on ART gained diversity, which nonetheless stayed below transplant donor controls. Controls showed broader CDR3 length ranges than did the HIV repertoires. Sampling of blood ran from about 2004 to 2017, and older ART regimens were possibly in use.

Regarding this clone: Its antigen is unidentified.

immunoSEQ v3.0 was run at survey level. Some clones are missing from TCRdb's copy, which holds only in-frame ones; the method was immunoSEQ multiplex PCR. This table has 15,000 to 20,000 clones, roughly 78% appearing once. Held in samples before DNA extraction were roughly 0.9-11 million cryopreserved PBMC. This receptor was obtained from a man aged 30-40 years with HIV. This sample comprised unsorted PBMCs, obtained at the start of antiretroviral therapy. This chain joins TRBV4-3 and TRBJ1-5, with 8 bases aligning to TRBD1. The CDR3 sequence is CASSPTGTGQPQHF. DNA of the CDR3: TGCGCCAGCAGCCCAACAGGGACAGGTCAGCCCCAGCATTTT.